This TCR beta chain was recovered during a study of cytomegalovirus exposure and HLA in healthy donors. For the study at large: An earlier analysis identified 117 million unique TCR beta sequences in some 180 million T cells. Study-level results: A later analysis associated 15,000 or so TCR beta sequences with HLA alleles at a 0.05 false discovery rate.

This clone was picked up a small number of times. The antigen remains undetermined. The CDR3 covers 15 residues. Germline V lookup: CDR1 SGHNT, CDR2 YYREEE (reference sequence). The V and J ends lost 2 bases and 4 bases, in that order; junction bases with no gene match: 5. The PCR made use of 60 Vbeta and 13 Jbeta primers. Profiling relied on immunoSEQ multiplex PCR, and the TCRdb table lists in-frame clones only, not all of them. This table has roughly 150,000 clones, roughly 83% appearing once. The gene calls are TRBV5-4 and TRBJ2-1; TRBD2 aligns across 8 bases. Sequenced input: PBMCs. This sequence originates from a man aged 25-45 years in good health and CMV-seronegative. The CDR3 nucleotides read TGTGCCAGCAGCTTTGGTACTAGCGGTTACAATGAGCAGTTCTTC. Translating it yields CASSFGTSGYNEQFF.